Sequencing of this TCR beta chain was carried out in a study of T cell changes during pregnancy in multiple sclerosis. The CDR3 extends over 15 amino acids. Trimming at V came to 0 bases and at J to 5 bases, leaving 2 bases not matched to a gene. From germline, CDR1 is SGDLS and CDR2 YYNGEE. There are a few counts of this clone. Profiling relied on immunoSEQ multiplex PCR, and the TCRdb table lists in-frame clones only, not all of them. The sample consists of roughly 89,000 clones, 85% to 95% of them appearing once. Source: peripheral blood, taken in the first trimester of pregnancy. The chain uses TRBV9 and TRBJ1-5, with 10 bases matching TRBD1. The source is a female donor with multiple sclerosis, enrolled in a pregnancy study. The CDR3 nucleotides are TGTGCCAGCAGCGTAGATGGGACAGGGGATCAGCCCCAGCATTTT. Translated, it gives CASSVDGTGDQPQHF.